This TCR beta chain is from a study of blood T cell repertoires in COVID-19. Overall study: Samples representing acute and convalescent COVID-19 were sourced from the United States, Italy and Spain. T cells, B-cell-depleted T cells, or PBMCs provided the cDNA or gDNA that served as material.

The CDR3 has 17 amino acids. The J segment lost 4 bases and the V segment lost 0 bases, leaving 11 bases of the junction unmatched. CDR1 is LGHNA and CDR2 is YSLEER in the germline V gene. Original processing notes: Cell counts per sample came from amplifying reference gene primers. Data came from immunoSEQ multiplex PCR; TCRdb stores just in-frame clones and leaves some out. D and trimming come from the DNA, and the V and J calls and clone size come from that table. The data show approximately 360,000 clones, roughly four fifths seen once. Participants, about 18 to 95 years old, spanned about two dozen US areas.

This clonotype originated in a woman aged 45-65 years who had recovered from COVID-19. The V call is TRBV4-3, the J call TRBJ2-5; 7 bases line up with TRBD2. Specimen: PBMCs or T cells enriched from blood (not recorded which). CDR3 nucleotide sequence: TGCGCCAGCAGCCAAGATAGGGTCTGGGGGGGTGTAGAGACCCAGTACTTC. Translating gives CASSQDRVWGGVETQYF.